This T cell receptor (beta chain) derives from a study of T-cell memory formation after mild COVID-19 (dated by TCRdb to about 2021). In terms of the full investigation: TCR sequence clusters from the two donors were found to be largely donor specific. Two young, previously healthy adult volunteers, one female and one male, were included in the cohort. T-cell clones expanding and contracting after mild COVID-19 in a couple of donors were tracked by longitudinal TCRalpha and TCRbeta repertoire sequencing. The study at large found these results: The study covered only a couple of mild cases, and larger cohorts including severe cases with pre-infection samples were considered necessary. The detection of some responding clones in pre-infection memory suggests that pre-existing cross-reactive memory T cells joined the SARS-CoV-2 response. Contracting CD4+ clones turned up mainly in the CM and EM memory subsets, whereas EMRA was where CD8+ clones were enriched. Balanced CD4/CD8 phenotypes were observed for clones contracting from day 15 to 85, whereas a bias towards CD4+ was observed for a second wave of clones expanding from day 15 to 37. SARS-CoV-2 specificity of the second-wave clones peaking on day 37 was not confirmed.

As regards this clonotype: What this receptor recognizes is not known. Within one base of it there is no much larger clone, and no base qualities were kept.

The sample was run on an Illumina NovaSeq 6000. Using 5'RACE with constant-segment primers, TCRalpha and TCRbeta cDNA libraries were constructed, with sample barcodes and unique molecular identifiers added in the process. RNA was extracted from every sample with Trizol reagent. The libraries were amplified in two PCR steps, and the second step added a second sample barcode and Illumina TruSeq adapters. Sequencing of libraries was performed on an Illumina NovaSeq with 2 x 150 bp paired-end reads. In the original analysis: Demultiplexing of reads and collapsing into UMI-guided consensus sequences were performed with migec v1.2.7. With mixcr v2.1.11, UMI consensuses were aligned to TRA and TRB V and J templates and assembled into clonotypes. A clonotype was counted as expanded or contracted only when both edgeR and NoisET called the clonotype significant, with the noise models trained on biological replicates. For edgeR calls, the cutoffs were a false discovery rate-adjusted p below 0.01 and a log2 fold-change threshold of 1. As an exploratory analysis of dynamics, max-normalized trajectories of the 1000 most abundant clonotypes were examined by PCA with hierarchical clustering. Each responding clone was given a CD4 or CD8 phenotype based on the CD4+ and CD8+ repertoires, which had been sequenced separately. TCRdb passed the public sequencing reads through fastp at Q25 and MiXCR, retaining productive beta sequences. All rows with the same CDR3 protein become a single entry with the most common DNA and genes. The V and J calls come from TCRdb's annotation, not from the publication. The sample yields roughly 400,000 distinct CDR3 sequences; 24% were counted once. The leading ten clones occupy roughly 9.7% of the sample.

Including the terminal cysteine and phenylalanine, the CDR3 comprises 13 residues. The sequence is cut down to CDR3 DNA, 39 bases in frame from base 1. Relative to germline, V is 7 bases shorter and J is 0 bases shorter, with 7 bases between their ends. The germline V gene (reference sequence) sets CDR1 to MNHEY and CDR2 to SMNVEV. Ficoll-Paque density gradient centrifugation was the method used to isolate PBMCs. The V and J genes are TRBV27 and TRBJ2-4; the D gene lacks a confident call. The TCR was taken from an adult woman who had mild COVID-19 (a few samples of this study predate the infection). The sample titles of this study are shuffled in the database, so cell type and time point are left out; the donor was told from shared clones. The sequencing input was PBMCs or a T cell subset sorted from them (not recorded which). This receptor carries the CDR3 CASTGLAKNIQYF. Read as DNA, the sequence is TGTGCCAGCACTGGGCTAGCCAAAAACATTCAGTACTTC.